The 23 T cell receptor beta chains below come from one sample, sequenced in a study of identical twins. TCRdb analysed the 5' RACE reads with MiXCR anew, one entry per CDR3 protein. Here the sample spans about 530,000 distinct CDR3 sequences, 12% to 15% being singletons. The same sample was also studied in work on yellow fever vaccine responses in identical twins.

Sequenced sample: CD4+ T cells sorted from blood. Source of these receptors: a woman aged 18-29 years in good health.

V and J are TRBV5-1 and TRBJ2-1; 13 bases agree with TRBD2. Germline V gene lookup returns CDR1 SGHRS and CDR2 YFSETQ. The junction had 8 bases not matched to a gene; V was cut back by 4 bases and J by 7 bases. The CDR3 covers 16 residues. CDR3 DNA: TGCGCCAGCAGCAGCGAAGGACTAGCGGGGGCGAATGAGCAGTTCTTC. It is translated as CASSSEGLAGANEQFF.

The chain recombines TRBV5-5 with TRBJ2-1, with D perhaps TRBD1 (6 bases). Germline lookup yields CDR1 SGHKS and CDR2 YYEKEE (reference sequence). The CDR3 spans 18 residues. V gave up 6 bases and J gave up 4 bases, with 26 bases separating them. The CDR3 sequence: CASIPIPGHSSAYNEQFF. The CDR3 nucleotides are TGTGCCAGCATCCCCATCCCGGGACACAGTTCTGCTTACAATGAGCAGTTCTTC. The full variable domain, in which reference TRBV5-5 and TRBJ2-1 provide the parts outside the CDR3, is DAGVTQSPTHLIKTRGQQVTLRCSPISGHKSVSWYQQVLGQGPQFIFQYYEKEERGRGNFPDRFSARQFPNYSSELNVNALLLGDSALYLCASIPIPGHSSAYNEQFFGPGTRLTVL.

A few counts support this clonotype. This chain uses TRBV11-1 with TRBJ2-6; tentatively, D is TRBD2 (5 bases). The length of the CDR3 is 18 residues. The V end was cut by 6 bases, the J end by 0 bases, with 18 bases between. Germline V lookup: CDR1 SGHAT, CDR2 FQDESV (reference sequence). CDR3 nucleotide sequence: TGTGCCAGCAGTCGGATTACCGGGATAAGCTCTGGGGCCAACGTCCTGACTTTC. This gives the protein CASSRITGISSGANVLTF.

This clonotype showed up just a few times. The rearrangement uses TRBV5-5 and TRBJ2-2; 12 bases map to TRBD2. The CDR3 is made up of 16 amino acids. Germline V CDR1 and CDR2: SGHKS, YYEKEE (reference sequence). J lost 8 bases, V lost 4 bases, and 9 bases had no gene match. This chain's CDR3 is CASSPSGGVPSGELFF. CDR3 DNA: TGTGCCAGCAGCCCTAGCGGGGGGGTTCCTTCGGGGGAGCTGTTTTTT.

This clonotype appeared a few times. V usage is TRBV28 and J usage is TRBJ1-1; tentative D call: TRBD1 (6 bases). Trimming stripped 8 bases from V and 7 bases from J, with 20 bases between. The CDR3 sequence is 14 residues long. Germline V CDR1 and CDR2: MDHEN, SYDVKM. The CDR3: CASSIRGAMGEAFF. DNA for the CDR3: TGTGCCAGCTCTATCCGGGGGGCGATGGGTGAAGCTTTCTTT.

There are a few counts of this clonotype. The chain has TRBV5-1 and TRBJ2-3; tentatively, D is TRBD2 (5 bases). The germline gives CDR1 SGHRS, CDR2 YFSETQ. V shed 1 base and J shed 3 bases, with 12 bases lying between them. This CDR3 is built from 15 residues. The CDR3 region has the DNA TGCGCCAGCAGCTTGTGGGGAGACGAAACAGATACGCAGTATTTT. It specifies CASSLWGDETDTQYF.

CDR3 protein: CASSQDLAGGLQETQYF. The CDR3 DNA sequence: TGCGCCAGCAGCCAAGATTTAGCGGGGGGCCTGCAAGAGACCCAGTACTTC. This chain links TRBV4-1 with TRBJ2-5; 10 positions match TRBD2. Trimming removed 0 bases from V and 2 bases from J; junction bases left unmatched: 6. The CDR3 extends over 17 amino acids. Germline V gene data show CDR1 as MGHRA and CDR2 as YSYEKL.

The sample holds a few counts of this clonotype. The V and J genes are TRBV9 and TRBJ2-1, with 7 bases fitting TRBD2. After removal of 4 bases from V and 0 bases from J, the junction contained 10 bases not matched to a gene. In germline, CDR1 is SGDLS, CDR2 YYNGEE. This CDR3 has 17 amino acids. CDR3 in DNA: TGTGCCAGCAGCCCGCATAGCGGGCCTGGCTCCTACAATGAGCAGTTCTTC. This gives the protein CASSPHSGPGSYNEQFF. Full variable domain (remainder filled in from reference TRBV9 and TRBJ2-1): DSGVTQTPKHLITATGQRVTLRCSPRSGDLSVYWYQQSLDQGLQFLIQYYNGEERAKGNILERFSAQQFPDLHSELNLSSLELGDSALYFCASSPHSGPGSYNEQFFGPGTRLTVL.

There are a few counts of this clonotype. This sequence joins TRBV11-2 and TRBJ2-7, with 7 bases identical to TRBD2. V dropped 5 bases and J dropped 6; count of bases not matched to a gene: 13. The length of the CDR3 is 15 residues. CDR1 and CDR2 from the germline V gene are SGHAT and FQNNGV. The CDR3 region has the DNA TGTGCCAGCAGCCCCCGGGCCAGGGAGGGTTCCGAGCAGTACGTC. This codes for CASSPRAREGSEQYV.

The V call is TRBV6-5, the J call TRBJ2-7, with D perhaps matching TRBD2 (6 bases). This CDR3 spans 16 amino acids. V lost 4 bases and J lost 5, with 21 bases in between. Germline V lookup: CDR1 MNHEY, CDR2 SVGAGI. This CDR3 is CASSSLSEGRRNEQYF. For the CDR3, the DNA is TGTGCCAGCAGTTCCCTATCCGAGGGGAGGAGGAACGAGCAGTACTTC.

The table lists this clonotype with a few counts. The chain links TRBV11-2 to TRBJ2-7, with D possibly TRBD1 on 5 matching bases. The V end lost 5 bases, the J end lost 5 bases, and 16 bases lay between the germline ends. Germline lookup yields CDR1 SGHAT and CDR2 FQNNGV. The CDR3 has 14 amino acids. The CDR3 loop reads CASSNKPQAHEQYF. The CDR3 DNA follows: TGTGCCAGCAGCAACAAACCACAGGCACACGAGCAGTACTTC.

This clonotype was detected only a few times. The V and J genes are TRBV24-1 and TRBJ2-2, with TRBD1 matching over 10 bases. This CDR3 has 17 residues. Trimming took 4 bases from V and 6 from J; bases not matched to a gene: 10. CDR1 KGHDR and CDR2 SFDVKD come from the germline V gene. This CDR3 reads CATSDLVGTGASGELFF. CDR3 sequence (DNA): TGTGCCACCAGTGACTTGGTTGGGACAGGGGCGTCCGGGGAGCTGTTTTTT.

This clonotype showed up many times. This chain links TRBV5-1 with TRBJ2-1; D may be TRBD2 (6 bases). Germline V gives CDR1 SGHRS, CDR2 YFSETQ. V lost 4 bases, J lost 6 bases, and 11 bases lay in between. The CDR3 covers 13 residues. As DNA, the CDR3 is TGCGCCAGCAGCCCTCCTAGCGCCAATGAGCAGTTCTTC. It translates to CASSPPSANEQFF. The whole variable domain, remainder taken from reference TRBV5-1 and TRBJ2-1, is KAGVTQTPRYLIKTRGQQVTLSCSPISGHRSVSWYQQTPGQGLQFLFEYFSETQRNKGNFPGRFSGRQFSNSRSEMNVSTLELGDSALYLCASSPPSANEQFFGPGTRLTVL.

The chain carries TRBV29-1 and TRBJ2-1; D remains unclear. CDR1 is SQVTM and CDR2 is ANQGSEA in the germline V gene. V gave up 2 bases and J gave up 4 bases, with 12 bases separating them. There are 14 residues in the CDR3. The CDR3 spells CSVETGQKYNEQFF. The CDR3 DNA sequence: TGCAGCGTTGAAACTGGGCAGAAATACAATGAGCAGTTCTTC.

This clonotype was found many times. The gene calls are TRBV12-3 or TRBV12-4 and TRBJ2-1; D uncertain. With 6 bases removed from V and 9 bases from J, the gap between germline ends came to 12 bases. CDR3 length: 12 residues. CDR3 sequence (DNA): TGTGCCAGCAGACGACTCCCGGGTGAGCAGTTCTTC. Protein: CASRRLPGEQFF.

This clonotype was counted only a few times. This chain links TRBV12-3 or TRBV12-4 with TRBJ2-1; either TRBD1 or TRBD2 may supply D (5 bases each). CDR3 size: 16 residues. V was pared by 2 bases and J by 0 bases, with 11 bases between. CDR3 protein: CASSLIGDGSYNEQFF. In DNA, the CDR3 is TGTGCCAGCAGTTTAATAGGGGACGGCTCCTACAATGAGCAGTTCTTC.

This clonotype has just a few counts. The gene calls are TRBV12-3 or TRBV12-4 and TRBJ2-7; the D gene is possibly TRBD1 (6 bases). V gave up 5 bases and J gave up 6 bases, with 17 bases separating them. This CDR3 region has 14 residues. CDR3 bases: TGTGCCAGCAGTAATTCGGGGTTGACAGGCGAGCAGTACGTC. This gives the protein CASSNSGLTGEQYV.

Only one count was recorded for this clonotype. The rearrangement uses TRBV6-1 and TRBJ2-7, with D tentatively TRBD2 (6 bases). The CDR3 runs 14 residues. V was shortened by 6 bases and J by 4 bases, with 16 bases between the two germline ends. Germline assignment: CDR1 MNHNS and CDR2 SASEGT. CDR3 DNA sequence: TGTGCCAGCAGGGAGCGGGCCGCAAGTTACGAGCAGTACTTC. Residues: CASRERAASYEQYF.

The rearrangement uses TRBV10-2 and TRBJ2-7; 13 bases line up with TRBD2. V shed 4 bases, J shed 3 bases, and the junction held 3 bases outside the gene matches. The CDR3 totals 15 residues. The germline CDR1 and CDR2 sequences are WSHSY and SAAADI. The CDR3 bases are TGCGCCAGCAGTGGCGGGACTAGCGGGAACTACGAGCAGTACTTC. Amino acid sequence: CASSGGTSGNYEQYF.

The chain recombines TRBV29-1 with TRBJ1-1; D unclear. The CDR3 consists of 10 residues. V lost 4 bases, J lost 11 bases, and 11 bases lay in between. The germline V gene has CDR1 SQVTM and CDR2 ANQGSEA. This CDR3 is CSVVTVVAFF. In DNA, the CDR3 is TGCAGCGTTGTTACGGTCGTGGCTTTCTTT.

The gene calls are TRBV3-1 and TRBJ2-2; TRBD2 aligns across 9 bases. V trimming: 4 bases; J trimming: 5 bases; junction bases outside the gene matches: 2. This CDR3 region has 14 residues. Per germline, CDR1 LGHDT and CDR2 YNNKEL (reference sequence). This CDR3 is CASSRSGGTGELFF. CDR3 bases: TGTGCCAGCAGCCGCAGCGGGGGGACCGGGGAGCTGTTTTTT.

This clonotype was seen only a few times. The chain joins TRBV7-9 to TRBJ2-3; either TRBD1 or TRBD2 may supply D (5 bases each). The CDR3 has 17 amino acids. Trimming shortened V by 6 bases and J by 6 bases, and 25 bases separated the two germline ends. The germline V gene encodes CDR1 SEHNR and CDR2 FQNEAQ (reference sequence). Here the CDR3 DNA reads TGTGCCAGCAGACCGCTGTCCGGCGGTGGGGGTTGGGATACGCAGTATTTT. Its protein is CASRPLSGGGGWDTQYF. Drawing the rest from reference TRBV7-9 and TRBJ2-3, the complete variable domain is DTGVSQNPRHKITKRGQNVTFRCDPISEHNRLYWYRQTLGQGPEFLTYFQNEAQLEKSRLLSDRFSAERPKGSFSTLEIQRTEQGDSAMYLCASRPLSGGGGWDTQYFGPGTRLTVL.

This clonotype turned up a few times. The chain recombines TRBV5-1 with TRBJ2-3; TRBD2 matches 12 bases. The CDR3 loop spans 15 amino acids. The ends lost 0 bases at V and 6 bases at J; junction bases unmatched: 2. CDR1 and CDR2 (germline): SGHRS, YFSETQ. CDR3: CASSLGLAGEDTQYF. The CDR3 DNA reads as TGCGCCAGCAGCTTGGGACTAGCGGGGGAGGATACGCAGTATTTT.